One T cell receptor (beta chain) is described in this entry. No antigen is known for it. The sample comes from a study of T cells in tuberculosis. The overall study: CD1B tetramers identified T cells specific for mycobacterial lipid GMM. Findings of the study overall: Samples were chosen by availability of cryopreserved specimens. Active tuberculosis patients had shorter CDR3-alpha; the beta difference was nonsignificant.

Germline CDR1 is SGHAT and CDR2 is FQNNGV. V lost 0 bases and J lost 2; bases outside the gene matches: 10. The CDR3 runs to 18 residues. Profiling relied on immunoSEQ multiplex PCR, and the TCRdb table lists in-frame clones only, not all of them. In the table there are about 49,000 clones, about 95% of which are singletons. Time point noted: new active TB diagnosis, blood taken before or within 7 days of starting treatment. Patients were newly diagnosed, HIV-seronegative, and aged 18 or older. The V gene is TRBV11-2, the J gene TRBJ2-7, with 10 positions matching TRBD2. Sequences were derived from PBMCs, sampled at tuberculosis diagnosis. The clonotype was recovered from an adult with tuberculosis. The CDR3 reads CASSLDPPKAGGTYEQYF. CDR3 DNA: TGTGCCAGCAGCTTAGACCCCCCCAAAGCGGGAGGGACCTACGAGCAGTACTTC.